The 23 T cell receptor beta chains given below trace back to one sample, sequenced in a study of cytomegalovirus exposure and HLA in healthy donors. It was with 60 Vbeta and 13 Jbeta primers that the PCR ran. The data were produced by immunoSEQ multiplex PCR, yet TCRdb's version contains in-frame clones alone and is incomplete. The data include approximately 45,000 clones; the top ten clones carry roughly a sixth. What was sequenced was PBMCs. These TCRs come from a male donor in good health and CMV-seronegative.

This chain uses TRBV4-3 with TRBJ1-1; the D is unclear. The V end was cut by 1 base, the J end by 4 bases, with 10 bases between. Germline values: CDR1 LGHNA, CDR2 YSLEER. The CDR3 is made up of 14 amino acids. CDR3 DNA sequence: TGCGCCAGCAGCCAAGGGTCCGGGGTCACTGAAGCTTTCTTT. It codes for CASSQGSGVTEAFF.

This chain connects TRBV23-1 to TRBJ1-2; 12 bases match TRBD1. TRBV23-1 is designated an ORF whose function remains uncertain. The ends lost 0 bases at V and 9 bases at J; junction bases unmatched: 11. The CDR3 runs 17 residues. CDR3 protein: CASSQSGQGACNDSYTF. The CDR3 DNA reads as TGCGCCAGCAGTCAATCGGGACAGGGGGCGTGTAATGATAGCTACACCTTC.

The CDR3 DNA reads as TGTGCCAGCTCACCATCGGGACAGGGAGGCTATGGCTACACCTTC. This codes for CASSPSGQGGYGYTF. V usage is TRBV18 and J usage is TRBJ1-2; 9 positions agree with TRBD1. Per the germline V gene, CDR1 is KGHSH and CDR2 is LQKENI. The CDR3 is 15 amino acids. Unmatched junction bases numbered 5, after V lost 2 bases and J lost 4 bases.

The chain has TRBV30 and TRBJ1-3; D remains ambiguous. V lost 0 bases and J lost 4, with 16 bases in between. The CDR3 covers 16 residues. Germline V gene data show CDR1 as GTSNPN and CDR2 as SVGIG (reference sequence). For the CDR3, the DNA is TGTGCCTGGAGTGTACTAGGAGGGCCGGGAGGAAACACCATATATTTT. Translated, it gives CAWSVLGGPGGNTIYF.

The chain links TRBV5-4 to TRBJ1-2; 9 bases agree with TRBD1. J lost 3 bases, V lost 3 bases, and 3 bases had no gene match. Germline CDR1 is SGHNT and CDR2 is YYREEE (reference sequence). The CDR3 runs to 14 residues. CDR3 in amino acids: CASSWGDRDYGYTF. The CDR3 region has the DNA TGTGCCAGCAGCTGGGGGGACAGGGACTATGGCTACACCTTC.

The chain joins TRBV4-3 to TRBJ2-7, with 8 positions matching TRBD2. Per germline, CDR1 LGHNA and CDR2 YSLEER. The CDR3 consists of 16 residues. V trimming: 0 bases; J trimming: 2 bases; junction bases outside the gene matches: 6. CDR3 nucleotide sequence: TGCGCCAGCAGCCAAGATCGGGGGGGGGTTGCCTACGAGCAGTACTTC. This codes for CASSQDRGGVAYEQYF.

The genes are TRBV6-6 and TRBJ1-1; no reliable D call. The CDR3 runs 14 residues. Trimming pared 5 bases from V and 4 bases from J, leaving 14 bases between. The germline V gene has CDR1 MNHNY and CDR2 SVGAGI (reference sequence). The CDR3 loop reads CASSSIGWSTEAFF. CDR3 bases: TGTGCCAGCAGTAGTATCGGGTGGAGCACTGAAGCTTTCTTT.

Concerning this clone itself: Other DNA sequences in this specimen translate into the identical CDR3. The rearrangement links TRBV5-6 to TRBJ1-1, with TRBD1 as a possible D gene (5 bases). Germline lookup yields CDR1 SGHDT and CDR2 YYEEEE. The CDR3 is 15 amino acids. V was cut by 4 bases and J by 2 bases, with 15 bases left in between. Here the CDR3 reads CASSLPGLGNTEAFF. CDR3 DNA: TGTGCCAGCAGCCTGCCGGGACTGGGAAACACTGAAGCTTTCTTT.

V and J are TRBV7-9 and TRBJ1-2; D perhaps matches TRBD1 (5 bases). V was pared by 10 bases and J by 8 bases, with 26 bases between. This CDR3 has 15 residues. Germline lookup yields CDR1 SEHNR and CDR2 FQNEAQ (reference sequence). In nucleotides, the CDR3 is TGTGCCACCGACCAAGGGACTAGGGGATCGCCGGGCTACACCTTC. Encoded protein: CATDQGTRGSPGYTF.

The V and J genes are TRBV27 and TRBJ2-2; TRBD2 aligns across 9 bases. The CDR3 loop spans 14 amino acids. With 8 bases clipped from V and 6 bases from J, the junction kept 7 bases outside the gene matches. CDR1 and CDR2 (germline): MNHEY, SMNVEV (reference sequence). This chain's CDR3 is CASRGGASSGELFF. The CDR3 DNA follows: TGTGCCAGCCGCGGGGGGGCGAGCTCCGGGGAGCTGTTTTTT.

This sequence joins TRBV7-2 and TRBJ1-1; D gene uncertain. This CDR3 is 15 amino acids long. Germline CDR1 is SGHTA and CDR2 is FQGNSA. Between the trimmed V and J ends, which lost 5 bases and 1 base, there was a span of 14 bases. The CDR3 sequence: CASSPTYDKNTEAFF. The CDR3 DNA follows: TGTGCCAGCAGCCCAACTTACGACAAGAACACTGAAGCTTTCTTT.

The chain joins TRBV6-1 to TRBJ1-5; TRBD1 matches 7 bases. J gave up 5 bases and V 2 bases, and 12 bases lay outside the gene matches. The CDR3 contains 17 residues. Germline V lookup: CDR1 MNHNS, CDR2 SASEGT. This CDR3 reads CASSEPDGTARHQPQHF. In DNA form, the CDR3 reads TGTGCCAGCAGTGAACCGGATGGGACAGCACGACATCAGCCCCAGCATTTT.

This sequence joins TRBV11-2 and TRBJ2-3; TRBD1 agrees at 8 bases. Trimming at V came to 2 bases and at J to 6 bases, leaving 10 bases not matched to a gene. Germline V gene sequence: CDR1 SGHAT, CDR2 FQNNGV. The CDR3 is 16 residues long. CDR3 in DNA: TGTGCCAGCAGCTTACGGACAGGGAAGGGTTGGGATACGCAGTATTTT. This translates into CASSLRTGKGWDTQYF. The whole variable domain, remainder taken from reference TRBV11-2 and TRBJ2-3, is EAGVAQSPRYKIIEKRQSVAFWCNPISGHATLYWYQQILGQGPKLLIQFQNNGVVDDSQLPKDRFSAERLKGVDSTLKIQPAKLEDSAVYLCASSLRTGKGWDTQYFGPGTRLTVL.

The CDR3 loop reads CSALGQGGDTQYF. The CDR3 region has the DNA TGCAGCGCATTGGGACAGGGAGGAGATACGCAGTATTTT. This chain uses TRBV29-1 with TRBJ2-3; 9 bases agree with TRBD1. Germline values: CDR1 SQVTM, CDR2 ANQGSEA. V shed 7 bases, J shed 5 bases, and the junction held 7 bases outside the gene matches. The CDR3 loop spans 13 amino acids.

The chain joins TRBV7-2 to TRBJ1-1; the D is unclear. The CDR3 runs 13 residues. Per the germline V gene, CDR1 is SGHTA and CDR2 is FQGNSA. V was shortened by 5 bases and J by 7 bases, with 14 bases between the two germline ends. CDR3 sequence (DNA): TGTGCCAGCAGCGCAAGCCGCAGGAATGAAGCTTTCTTT. Translation gives CASSASRRNEAFF.

Notes on this clone: In the same sample, other DNA sequences code for this CDR3. The rearrangement joins TRBV7-2 to TRBJ1-1; D ambiguous. This CDR3 region has 13 residues. CDR1 and CDR2 (germline): SGHTA, FQGNSA. With 3 bases removed from V and 1 base from J, the gap between germline ends came to 6 bases. The CDR3 DNA reads as TGTGCCAGCAGCTTGAGCCGGAACACTGAAGCTTTCTTT. Residues: CASSLSRNTEAFF. Full variable domain (outside the CDR3, taken from reference TRBV7-2 and TRBJ1-1): GAGVSQSPSNKVTEKGKDVELRCDPISGHTALYWYRQSLGQGLEFLIYFQGNSAPDKSGLPSDRFSAERTGGSVSTLTIQRTQQEDSAVYLCASSLSRNTEAFFGQGTRLTVV.

The chain carries TRBV5-1 and TRBJ2-4; TRBD1 matches 9 bases. Germline loops: CDR1 SGHRS, CDR2 YFSETQ. V lost 3 bases to trimming and J lost 2 bases; unmatched junction nucleotides: 12. This CDR3 region has 18 residues. Here the CDR3 reads CASSSPVGQGMTKNIQYF. In DNA, the CDR3 is TGCGCCAGCAGCTCGCCGGTAGGACAGGGGATGACCAAAAACATTCAGTACTTC.

The rearrangement joins TRBV19 to TRBJ1-6; a possible D gene is TRBD1 (5 bases). Trimming pared 6 bases from V and 8 bases from J, leaving 17 bases between. Looked up from germline, CDR1 is LNHDA and CDR2 is SQIVND (reference sequence). The CDR3 length is 15 residues. The CDR3 DNA sequence: TGTGCCAGTAGCAGCTCCGGGACTAGGGATTCACCCCTCCACTTT. Its protein is CASSSSGTRDSPLHF.

The gene calls are TRBV4-3 and TRBJ2-2, with a tentative D call TRBD2 (5 bases). Germline CDR1 LGHNA, CDR2 YSLEER. The CDR3 consists of 15 residues. Trimming left V 7 bases short and J 7 bases short, with 19 bases between. The CDR3 bases are TGCGCCAGCACCGCTCGGACGGCGGGTATCGGGGAGCTGTTTTTT. Amino acid sequence: CASTARTAGIGELFF.

The V gene is TRBV7-8, the J gene TRBJ1-5, with 10 bases identical to TRBD1. The CDR3 is made up of 16 amino acids. CDR1 and CDR2 (germline): SGHVS, FQNEAQ. V shed 5 bases and J 5 bases; nucleotides not matched to a gene: 9. The CDR3 DNA reads as TGTGCCAGCAGCCCTAGGGGGACAGGGGAGGATCAGCCCCAGCATTTT. It encodes CASSPRGTGEDQPQHF. Based on the CDR3 plus reference TRBV7-8 and TRBJ1-5, the full variable domain is GAGVSQSPRYKVAKRGQDVALRCDPISGHVSLFWYQQALGQGPEFLTYFQNEAQLDKSGLPSDRFFAERPEGSVSTLKIQRTQQEDSAVYLCASSPRGTGEDQPQHFGDGTRLSIL.

V gene TRBV18 combines with J gene TRBJ2-6; TRBD1 is a possible D gene (6 bases). Between the trimmed V and J ends, which lost 6 bases and 0 bases, there was a span of 15 bases. CDR3 size: 17 residues. Germline assignment: CDR1 KGHSH and CDR2 LQKENI. For the CDR3, the DNA is TGTGCCAGCTCCCCTCCTAGCAGGGGCTCTGGGGCCAACGTCCTGACTTTC. The encoded protein is CASSPPSRGSGANVLTF.

Written as DNA, the CDR3 is TGTGCCAGCAGCCCTGGGACAGGGGCCGGAGAGACCCAGTACTTC. Its translation is CASSPGTGAGETQYF. The rearrangement uses TRBV5-8 and TRBJ2-5; 10 bases agree with TRBD1. The germline gives CDR1 SGHTS, CDR2 YDEGEE. J lost 4 bases, V lost 4 bases, and 7 bases had no gene match. The CDR3 runs 15 residues.

The V call is TRBV7-2, the J call TRBJ2-7, with 11 bases fitting TRBD1. The germline V gene has CDR1 SGHTA and CDR2 FQGNSA. This CDR3 contains 14 residues. With 0 bases clipped from V and 6 bases from J, the junction kept 1 base outside the gene matches. CDR3 sequence: CASSLAGQGGEQYF. For the CDR3, the DNA is TGTGCCAGCAGCTTAGCGGGACAGGGGGGCGAGCAGTACTTC.